This T cell receptor beta chain is from a study of shared clonotypes between healthy human individuals. Study context: Three CD4 naive, three CD4 memory, two CD8 naive and one CD8 memory plate were used per donor.

Donation came from healthy HIV-negative adults that had no recent acute infections or vaccinations. Evenly divided among several immunoSEQ plates was the genomic DNA of each subset. Using immunoSEQ multiplex PCR, the repertoire was profiled, and TCRdb retains in-frame clones only, with some absent. The profile shows some 2,100,000 clones, approximately 94% of them singletons. V was cut by 7 bases and J by 0 bases, with 11 bases left in between. CDR3 length: 14 residues. The germline V gene encodes CDR1 MNHEY and CDR2 SVGAGI. The chain is built from TRBV6-5 and TRBJ2-3; perhaps TRBD2 as D (6 bases). The sequenced sample consisted of naive CD4+ T cells sorted from blood. Noted subset: CD45RA+ positively selected. The origin of this receptor is a man aged 18 to 35 in good health. The CDR3 DNA reads as TGTGCCAGCAAATACGGGGGTAGCACAGATACGCAGTATTTT. Encoded protein: CASKYGGSTDTQYF.